These 30 T cell receptor beta chains share one sample of origin, sequenced in a study of T-cell reconstitution after alpha-beta-depleted transplantation in children (dated by TCRdb to the mid-2010s). Library preparation used PCR. Sequenced using an Illumina HiSeq 2500. TCR libraries were prepared with molecular barcoding, using unique molecular identifiers to normalize TCRbeta repertoire quantification. In-frame beta chains were kept once TCRdb had trimmed the public reads at Q25 with fastp and called clones with MiXCR. Under each unique CDR3 protein, matching rows form one entry showing the most common genes and DNA. This sample holds 150,000 to 250,000 distinct CDR3 sequences; 14% to 15% were observed only once. 13% of the sample is taken by the ten largest. This specimen was PBMCs from the stem cell graft donor, taken from the stem cell graft. These receptors were collected from a human donor who donated a stem cell graft to a child with acute lymphoblastic leukemia.

This clonotype has ten or more counts. The chain carries TRBV5-6 and TRBJ2-1, with D possibly TRBD2 on 6 matching bases. Germline CDR1 and CDR2: SGHDT and YYEEEE. Trimming removed 4 bases at V and 3 bases at J, with 14 bases between. The CDR3 sequence is 15 residues long. In nucleotides, the CDR3 is TGTGCCAGCAGCGCCCGGGACTCCAACTACAATGAGCAGTTCTTC. It encodes CASSARDSNYNEQFF.

The gene calls are TRBV20-1 and TRBJ2-7; TRBD2 is a possible D gene (6 bases). Germline lookup yields CDR1 DFQATT and CDR2 SNEGSKA (reference sequence). This CDR3 spans 15 amino acids. V gave up 1 base and J gave up 0 bases, with 13 bases separating them. In DNA form, the CDR3 reads TGCAGTGCTAGAGTGGGGACTTCTATCTCCTACGAGCAGTACTTC. This sequence encodes CSARVGTSISYEQYF.

This clonotype was seen more than once but under ten times. The chain recombines TRBV6-1 with TRBJ2-2; TRBD2 agrees at 14 bases. The CDR3 spans 18 residues. V lost 7 bases to trimming and J lost 7 bases; unmatched junction nucleotides: 14. Per germline, CDR1 MNHNS and CDR2 SASEGT. CDR3 sequence: CASIPSGTSGSSDGELFF. CDR3 DNA: TGTGCCAGCATCCCTTCCGGGACTAGCGGGAGTTCGGACGGGGAGCTGTTTTTT.

V and J are TRBV5-1 and TRBJ2-7; possibly TRBD1 for D (5 bases). CDR1 and CDR2 from the germline V gene are SGHRS and YFSETQ. Trimming stripped 1 base from V and 3 bases from J, with 14 bases between. The CDR3 length is 15 residues. The CDR3 nucleotides read TGCGCCAGCAGCTTGAGTGGGGCGCAGGTCTACGAGCAGTACTTC. It yields the protein CASSLSGAQVYEQYF.

This clonotype was seen ten or more times. V is TRBV12-3 or TRBV12-4 and J is TRBJ1-1; D is unresolved. CDR3 length: 15 amino acids. V shed 2 bases and J shed 0 bases, with 10 bases lying between them. This CDR3 is CASSLRTGMNTEAFF. The CDR3 bases are TGTGCCAGCAGTTTAAGGACCGGGATGAACACTGAAGCTTTCTTT.

This clonotype has ten or more counts. CDR3 in DNA: TGCGCCAGCAGCTCCGGGCTTTTAGCCAAAAACATTCAGTACTTC. This encodes CASSSGLLAKNIQYF. The chain uses TRBV5-1 and TRBJ2-4, with D unclear. CDR1 and CDR2 (germline): SGHRS, YFSETQ. The CDR3 is 15 residues long. Trimming pared 3 bases from V and 0 bases from J, leaving 10 bases between.

V gene TRBV12-3 or TRBV12-4 combines with J gene TRBJ2-2; TRBD2 matches at 7 bases. Germline trimming cut 3 bases from V and 5 bases from J; bases unmatched to any gene: 3. The CDR3 has 14 residues. In DNA, the CDR3 is TGTGCCAGCAGTTTTTTGCGGGAGACCGGGGAGCTGTTTTTT. This encodes CASSFLRETGELFF.

This clonotype was counted at least ten times. V is TRBV20-1 and J is TRBJ2-1; 7 positions agree with TRBD2. In germline, CDR1 is DFQATT, CDR2 SNEGSKA (reference sequence). Trimming took 0 bases from V and 8 from J; bases not matched to a gene: 10. The CDR3 is 15 amino acids. Here the CDR3 reads CSARDCERDVDEQFF. The CDR3 DNA is TGCAGTGCTAGAGATTGTGAGCGGGATGTCGATGAGCAGTTCTTC.

In its sample, this clonotype was seen many times. The chain links TRBV27 to TRBJ1-4, with 7 bases matching TRBD1. This CDR3 region has 13 residues. CDR1 and CDR2 (germline): MNHEY, SMNVEV (reference sequence). Unmatched junction bases numbered 2, after V lost 3 bases and J lost 7 bases. The CDR3 sequence is CASSFRTGEKLFF. CDR3 DNA: TGTGCCAGCAGTTTCAGGACAGGTGAAAAACTGTTTTTT.

This clonotype was observed at least ten times. For the CDR3, the DNA is TGTGCCAGCAGCTCTAGGGGGCCTGGAAACACCATATATTTT. As protein: CASSSRGPGNTIYF. The rearrangement uses TRBV7-9 and TRBJ1-3; 7 bases align to TRBD1. V dropped 4 bases and J dropped 2; count of bases not matched to a gene: 2. CDR1 is SEHNR, CDR2 FQNEAQ, per germline (reference sequence). The CDR3 sequence is 14 residues long.

This clonotype was seen many times. The chain recombines TRBV7-2 with TRBJ2-3; D not certain. With 8 bases removed from V and 3 bases from J, the gap between germline ends came to 21 bases. Germline lookup yields CDR1 SGHTA and CDR2 FQGNSA. This CDR3 is built from 16 residues. CDR3 in amino acids: CASGPQSDFITDTQYF. As DNA, the CDR3 is TGTGCCAGCGGCCCTCAATCTGACTTCATTACAGATACGCAGTATTTT.

V and J are TRBV30 and TRBJ2-2; maybe TRBD2 (5 bases). The CDR3 spans 18 residues. From germline, CDR1 is GTSNPN and CDR2 SVGIG (reference sequence). Trimming took off 0 bases at V and 7 bases at J, with 24 bases between the two ends. The CDR3 region is CAWSVRRTYLRYGGELFF. DNA of the CDR3: TGTGCCTGGAGTGTACGTAGGACTTACTTGAGATACGGCGGGGAGCTGTTTTTT. Combining the CDR3 with reference TRBV30 and TRBJ2-2 gives the whole variable domain SQTIHQWPATLVQPVGSPLSLECTVEGTSNPNLYWYRQAAGRGLQLLFYSVGIGQISSEVPQNLSASRPQDRQFILSSKKLLLSDSGFYLCAWSVRRTYLRYGGELFFGEGSRLTVL.

This clonotype was seen only a few times. The chain has TRBV29-1 and TRBJ1-1; perhaps TRBD1 as D (6 bases). Germline V gene data show CDR1 as SQVTM and CDR2 as ANQGSEA. Trimming removed 7 bases at V and 0 bases at J, with 9 bases between. This CDR3 is built from 12 residues. CDR3 region: CSAGGLNTEAFF. DNA for the CDR3: TGCAGCGCCGGGGGGCTGAACACTGAAGCTTTCTTT.

The V gene is TRBV30, the J gene TRBJ2-3; D is possibly TRBD2 (6 bases). This CDR3 comprises 12 residues. V was shortened by 1 base and J by 10 bases, with 12 bases between the two germline ends. Germline CDR1 reads GTSNPN; CDR2 reads SVGIG (reference sequence). The CDR3 region is CAWSEFGDSQYF. The CDR3 region has the DNA TGTGCCTGGAGTGAGTTCGGGGACTCGCAGTATTTT. The full variable domain, its missing parts supplied by reference TRBV30 and TRBJ2-3, is SQTIHQWPATLVQPVGSPLSLECTVEGTSNPNLYWYRQAAGRGLQLLFYSVGIGQISSEVPQNLSASRPQDRQFILSSKKLLLSDSGFYLCAWSEFGDSQYFGPGTRLTVL.

In this sample, this clonotype turned up a few times. The rearrangement links TRBV7-9 to TRBJ1-1; 8 nucleotides agree with TRBD1. Germline V gene data show CDR1 as SEHNR and CDR2 as FQNEAQ (reference sequence). V lost 5 bases, J lost 4 bases, and 6 bases stayed unmatched. The CDR3 sequence is 14 residues long. Here the CDR3 DNA reads TGTGCCAGCAGCCCACAGGGGGGTGGCACTGAAGCTTTCTTT. Protein product: CASSPQGGGTEAFF.

This clonotype was seen only a few times. V is TRBV4-1 and J is TRBJ1-6, with D uncertain. This CDR3 is built from 14 residues. The V gene lost 0 bases and the J gene lost 8 bases, with 8 bases spanning the gap. Germline V gene lookup returns CDR1 MGHRA and CDR2 YSYEKL. CDR3 loop: CASSQDWGDSPLHF. CDR3 bases: TGCGCCAGCAGCCAAGATTGGGGAGATTCACCCCTCCACTTT.

This clonotype has ten or more counts. CDR3: CASSLNSGRIDTQYF. CDR3 DNA sequence: TGTGCCAGCAGTTTAAATAGCGGGAGAATAGATACGCAGTATTTT. The chain couples TRBV12-3 or TRBV12-4 to TRBJ2-3; 9 positions match TRBD2. The V and J ends lost 2 bases and 5 bases, in that order; junction bases with no gene match: 5. The CDR3 runs to 15 residues.

In this sample, this clonotype turned up many times. Here the CDR3 DNA reads TGCGCCAGCAGCTTTCATCCGGGACAGGGGTTCAATGAGCAGTTCTTC. It yields the protein CASSFHPGQGFNEQFF. The chain is built from TRBV5-1 and TRBJ2-1, with 10 bases lining up with TRBD1. After removal of 2 bases from V and 6 bases from J, the junction contained 8 bases not matched to a gene. This CDR3 spans 16 amino acids. Germline V gives CDR1 SGHRS, CDR2 YFSETQ.

There are a few counts of this clonotype. V usage is TRBV18 and J usage is TRBJ1-5, with D possibly TRBD1 on 6 matching bases. Germline CDR1 is KGHSH and CDR2 is LQKENI. Trimming removed 0 bases at V and 6 bases at J, with 12 bases between. The CDR3 totals 15 residues. CDR3 in amino acids: CASSPPSRGSQPQHF. Here the CDR3 DNA reads TGTGCCAGCTCACCACCTTCCAGGGGCAGTCAGCCCCAGCATTTT.

This clonotype appeared many times. The chain couples TRBV7-2 to TRBJ2-2, with 9 bases fitting TRBD2. The CDR3 contains 16 residues. Germline V gene data show CDR1 as SGHTA and CDR2 as FQGNSA. Trimming cost V 0 bases and J 7 bases; bases outside gene matches: 6. CDR3 loop: CASSLAPSGIDGELFF. CDR3 bases: TGTGCCAGCAGCTTAGCCCCTAGCGGGATCGACGGGGAGCTGTTTTTT.

Ten or more counts support this clonotype. The chain is built from TRBV12-3 or TRBV12-4 and TRBJ2-7; 7 bases agree with TRBD1. The CDR3 extends over 14 amino acids. With 3 bases clipped from V and 4 bases from J, the junction kept 6 bases outside the gene matches. The CDR3 nucleotides read TGTGCCAGCAGTTTGGCGAACAGGGGTTACGAGCAGTACTTC. Translating it yields CASSLANRGYEQYF.

This clonotype was seen many times. In DNA form, the CDR3 reads TGTGCCAGCAGTTCTCGGACTAGCGTGCAGAATGAGCAGTTCTTC. Translated: CASSSRTSVQNEQFF. The chain combines TRBV12-3 or TRBV12-4 with TRBJ2-1, with 9 positions matching TRBD2. V lost 4 bases and J lost 7; bases outside the gene matches: 8. The CDR3 spans 15 residues.

The chain has TRBV4-1 and TRBJ2-1; 9 bases are shared with TRBD2. Per the germline V gene, CDR1 is MGHRA and CDR2 is YSYEKL. V lost 1 base and J lost 6; bases outside the gene matches: 10. This CDR3 has 17 amino acids. The DNA of the CDR3 is TGCGCCAGCAGCCAAGGTATGACTAGCGGTCGGAGCAATGAGCAGTTCTTC. This codes for CASSQGMTSGRSNEQFF.

This clonotype was recorded many times. J is TRBJ2-7 and V is TRBV27, with D possibly TRBD2 on 5 matching bases. Germline V lookup: CDR1 MNHEY, CDR2 SMNVEV (reference sequence). The V end lost 3 bases, the J end lost 5 bases, and 17 bases lay between the germline ends. The CDR3 spans 15 residues. The DNA for the CDR3 is TGTGCCAGCAGTTTCAGTCTGCGGCTAGCCGACGAGCAGTACTTC. As protein: CASSFSLRLADEQYF.

There are many counts of this clonotype. The V gene is TRBV12-3 or TRBV12-4, the J gene TRBJ1-2, with 7 bases lining up with TRBD1. The length of the CDR3 is 14 residues. The J segment lost 0 bases and the V segment lost 6 bases, leaving 4 bases of the junction unmatched. CDR3 nucleotides: TGTGCCAGCAGCGGGACAGTGGCTAACTATGGCTACACCTTC. As protein: CASSGTVANYGYTF.

This clonotype was detected many times. The chain joins TRBV13 to TRBJ2-4, with a tentative D call TRBD1 (7 bases). The V gene lost 4 bases and the J gene lost 3 bases, with 10 bases spanning the gap. The CDR3 covers 14 residues. Germline CDR1 PRHDT, CDR2 FYEKMQ (reference sequence). CDR3 in amino acids: CASSYRGGKNIQYF. The CDR3 nucleotides are TGTGCCAGCAGCTACAGGGGAGGCAAAAACATTCAGTACTTC. The entire variable domain, with the rest obtained from reference TRBV13 and TRBJ2-4, is as follows: AAGVIQSPRHLIKEKRETATLKCYPIPRHDTVYWYQQGPGQDPQFLISFYEKMQSDKGSIPDRFSAQQFSDYHSELNMSSLELGDSALYFCASSYRGGKNIQYFGAGTRLSVL.

The chain carries TRBV20-1 and TRBJ1-2; a weak D match, TRBD1 (5 bases). The length of the CDR3 is 14 residues. Germline loops: CDR1 DFQATT, CDR2 SNEGSKA (reference sequence). Trimming removed 7 bases from V and 5 bases from J, with 20 bases in between. The CDR3 DNA is TGCAGTGTCCCATTAGCCGGGACTGGATATGGCTACACCTTC. Encoded protein: CSVPLAGTGYGYTF.

Ten or more counts support this clonotype. V and J are TRBV11-2 and TRBJ2-1, with 8 positions matching TRBD2. Trimming removed 6 bases from V and 4 bases from J; junction bases left unmatched: 23. Looked up from germline, CDR1 is SGHAT and CDR2 is FQNNGV. The CDR3 covers 20 residues. CDR3 bases: TGTGCCAGCAGGCCTATACGGGGCCCGGCGGAGCGGGGGATTTACAATGAGCAGTTCTTC. This sequence encodes CASRPIRGPAERGIYNEQFF.

There are many counts of this clonotype. This sequence joins TRBV2 and TRBJ1-1; 8 positions agree with TRBD1. The CDR3 has 14 amino acids. V was pared by 6 bases and J by 5 bases, with 8 bases of the junction left unmatched. Germline CDR1 and CDR2: SNHLY and FYNNEI. The chain's CDR3 is CASSQGAVWTEAFF. For the CDR3, the DNA is TGTGCCAGCAGCCAGGGGGCGGTTTGGACTGAAGCTTTCTTT.

A remark on this clonotype: A much larger clone differs from this one at a single base, so this may be a read error. The chain recombines TRBV20-1 with TRBJ2-7; D not certain. V shed 4 bases and J shed 6 bases, with 19 bases lying between them. The CDR3 sequence is 14 residues long. CDR1 and CDR2 from the germline V gene are DFQATT and SNEGSKA (reference sequence). As DNA, the CDR3 is TGCAGTGCTATAGGAAGGAGATCCTTTGTCGAGCAGTACTTC. Protein: CSAIGRRSFVEQYF.